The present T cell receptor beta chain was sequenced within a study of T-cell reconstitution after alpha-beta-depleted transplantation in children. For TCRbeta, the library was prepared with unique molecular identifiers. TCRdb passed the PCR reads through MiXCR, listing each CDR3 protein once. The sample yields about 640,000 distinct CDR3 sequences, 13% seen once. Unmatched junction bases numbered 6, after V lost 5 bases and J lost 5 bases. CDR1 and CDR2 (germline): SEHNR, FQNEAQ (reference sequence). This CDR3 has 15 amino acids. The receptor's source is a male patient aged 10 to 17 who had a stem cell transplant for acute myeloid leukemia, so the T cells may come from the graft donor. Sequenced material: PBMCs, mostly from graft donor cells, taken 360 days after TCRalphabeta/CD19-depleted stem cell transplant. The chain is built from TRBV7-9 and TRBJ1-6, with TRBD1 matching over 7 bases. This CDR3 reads CASSPSGTDNSPLHF. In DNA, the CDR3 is TGTGCCAGCAGCCCAAGCGGGACAGATAATTCACCCCTCCACTTT.